This TCR beta chain was profiled in a study of cytomegalovirus exposure and HLA in healthy donors. Overall study findings and caveats: CMV serostatus was the sole immune exposure data available.

Amplification used 60 Vbeta primers and 13 Jbeta primers. Data came from immunoSEQ multiplex PCR; TCRdb stores just in-frame clones and leaves some out. There are about 150,000 clones in the sample; about two thirds occur only once, and under 2.5% lies in the top ten. Germline V gene sequence: CDR1 SNHLY, CDR2 FYNNEI. V lost 7 bases and J 6 bases, leaving 13 bases between the germline ends. CDR3 length: 13 amino acids. Points on this clone: The antigen is not known.

The sequencing sample was made of PBMCs. The sequence derives from a woman aged 55 to 70 in good health and CMV-seropositive. V gene TRBV2 combines with J gene TRBJ1-5; D ambiguous. The CDR3 region is CASTLEGIQPQHF. Written as DNA, the CDR3 is TGTGCCAGCACCCTGGAGGGAATTCAGCCCCAGCATTTT. The entire variable domain, with the rest obtained from reference TRBV2 and TRBJ1-5, is as follows: EPEVTQTPSHQVTQMGQEVILRCVPISNHLYFYWYRQILGQKVEFLVSFYNNEISEKSEIFDDQFSVERPDGSNFTLKIRSTKLEDSAMYFCASTLEGIQPQHFGDGTRLSIL.